The source of this TCR beta chain is a study of blood T cell repertoires in COVID-19. V was clipped by 5 bases and J by 5 bases, with 6 bases between them. The CDR3 totals 11 residues. Germline CDR1 reads LNHDA; CDR2 reads SQIVND (reference sequence). Assay used: immunoSEQ multiplex PCR; TCRdb lists only in-frame clones, some missing. The table shows some 140,000 clones, with around 82% occurring only once. The sample holds a few counts of this clone. The V gene is TRBV19, the J gene TRBJ2-5, with TRBD1 as a possible D gene (6 bases). The clonotype originates from a man between 35 and 55 years old with acute COVID-19. The sequenced sample was PBMCs or T cells enriched from blood (not recorded which). The CDR3 region has the DNA TGTGCCAGTAGTCAGGGGGAGACCCAGTACTTC. It yields the protein CASSQGETQYF.